This TCR beta chain is from a study of blood T cell repertoires in COVID-19 (dated by TCRdb to about 2020). About the full investigation: The collaborator samples originated in the United States, Italy and Spain and spanned the acute and convalescent phases of COVID-19. The repertoires were released in a freely available public database meant as a resource for research on the immune response to SARS-CoV-2. The sample metadata nearly always contained a de-identified subject ID, COVID-19 status, age in years and sex. The material from the prospective study consisted of cDNA or gDNA derived from T cells, B-cell-depleted T cells, or PBMCs. The dataset comprised deeply sampled blood TCRbeta repertoires from subjects exposed to, actively infected with, or recovered from COVID-19. The samples were drawn from two sources: the first 160 participants of the ongoing ImmuneRACE study, and 950 to 1,500 subjects contributed by 6 global collaborators. Where available, HLA class I and class II types were taken from metadata supplied by the sample provider and were not determined by assay-based typing. General study outcomes and caveats: Clinical and demographic metadata were provided uncurated, with the amount varying by source and participant.

From its cysteine to its phenylalanine, the CDR3 spans 13 amino acids. The entry retains the CDR3 DNA only, 39 bases that are in frame from base 1. CDR1 MNHEY and CDR2 SVGEGT are derived from the germline V gene. V is reduced by 2 bases and J by 7 bases, leaving a spacing of 11 bases between them. TCRbeta CDR3 regions were amplified from genomic DNA using the immunoSEQ Assay, a bias-controlled multiplex PCR. The original methods were these. The number of nucleated cells in each sample was estimated by amplification of reference gene primers within the assay. To quantify the absolute abundance of each unique TCRbeta CDR3 rearrangement, sequence reads were collapsed and filtered. For each sample, productive Simpson clonality was calculated as the square root of Simpson's diversity index across productive rearrangements. TCRdb provides this immuneACCESS table in a form limited to in-frame rearrangements. Some clones are lacking; in checked studies, under half of them reflect an unresolved V gene, and why the rest are absent is not known. The DNA was the basis for D and trimming; V, J and clone size are from that table. The sample yields around 140,000 clones; around 81% were counted once. The top ten constitute around 8.4% of the sample.

The collaborating institutions used their own protocols to collect whole blood in K2EDTA tubes. For TCRbeta analysis, collaborator samples were shipped as frozen whole blood, as isolated PBMCs, or as DNA extracted from either sample type. This clone was counted a few times. It lacks a known antigen. It has no much larger one-base neighbor in the sample; base qualities were not kept. The sequence links TRBV6-2 or TRBV6-3 to TRBJ1-2; confidence is insufficient to name the D gene. Sample: peripheral blood. The clonotype was recovered from a human donor in a cohort sampled during active COVID-19. The sequenced DNA: TGTGCCAGCAGTTACGAGAGGTTTAGTGGCTACACCTTC. This yields the protein CASSYERFSGYTF.